This T cell receptor (beta chain) was identified during a study of human T cells and chemical hapten exposure. The CDR3 consists of 19 residues. The ends lost 4 bases at V and 6 bases at J; junction bases unmatched: 18. Germline lookup yields CDR1 SQVTM and CDR2 ANQGSEA. The time point denotes: healthy volunteer bleed at 2 weeks. Total RNA was isolated from whole blood that had not been fractionated. Original methodology: TCRs per sample had a median of around 98,000 and ranged from roughly 23,224 to 700,000. From the RACE reads, TCRdb called clonotypes with MiXCR, one entry per CDR3 protein. The V and J calls, along with clone size, are taken from TCRdb and not from the paper's own processing. The repertoire holds approximately 90,000 distinct CDR3 sequences, about 8.6% seen once, with 2.5% to 3.5% in the top ten. This clonotype turned up a few times.

This sequence joins TRBV29-1 and TRBJ2-1; TRBD2 aligns across 13 bases. The sequencing input was whole blood. This sequence was found in a female donor in good health. Some clones in this sample may be carry-over from other donors' samples. The CDR3 loop is CSVVFLSGTSGMGANEQFF. Here the CDR3 DNA reads TGCAGCGTTGTATTTCTATCGGGGACTAGCGGGATGGGCGCCAATGAGCAGTTCTTC.